The source of this T cell receptor beta chain is a study of blood T cell repertoires in COVID-19. Looking at the study overall: The United States, Italy and Spain supplied acute and convalescent COVID-19 samples. The cDNA or gDNA used as material had been derived from T cells, B-cell-depleted T cells, or PBMCs.

As handled by the study authors: Amplified reference gene primers provided the basis for estimating nucleated cell counts. Generated by immunoSEQ multiplex PCR, the TCRdb table keeps only in-frame clones and is missing some. From that table come the V and J calls and clone size; the DNA was used to work out D and trimming. Here the sample spans around 250,000 clones, roughly 80% being singletons. The sample holds one count of this clone. There are 14 residues in the CDR3. Germline V lookup: CDR1 SGHRS, CDR2 YFSETQ. V shed 2 bases and J shed 8 bases, with 14 bases lying between them. This clonotype was sampled from a woman under 30 with acute or convalescent COVID-19. The V call is TRBV5-1, the J call TRBJ2-1, with D maybe TRBD1 (6 bases). Sequencing was performed on peripheral blood. The DNA of the CDR3 is TGCGCCAGCAGCTTCCTTATGACAGGCGATGAGCAGTTCTTC. Protein sequence: CASSFLMTGDEQFF. Combining the CDR3 with reference TRBV5-1 and TRBJ2-1 gives the whole variable domain KAGVTQTPRYLIKTRGQQVTLSCSPISGHRSVSWYQQTPGQGLQFLFEYFSETQRNKGNFPGRFSGRQFSNSRSEMNVSTLELGDSALYLCASSFLMTGDEQFFGPGTRLTVL.